Below are 12 T cell receptor beta chains sequenced from a single sample in a study of blood T cell repertoires in COVID-19. Sequencing was performed with immunoSEQ multiplex PCR; in TCRdb, only in-frame clones are kept and a portion is missing. The data hold about 420,000 clones, with roughly 90% observed a single time. The sequenced sample was peripheral blood. These receptor sequences come from a man aged 18 to 30 with COVID-19, enrolled during active disease.

The chain combines TRBV30 with TRBJ2-2, with 9 bases lining up with TRBD1. The CDR3 spans 15 residues. Germline V gene lookup returns CDR1 GTSNPN and CDR2 SVGIG (reference sequence). J gave up 2 bases and V 6 bases, and 7 bases lay outside the gene matches. The CDR3 DNA follows: TGTGCCTGCGGGACAGGGAGTTCCAACACCGGGGAGCTGTTTTTT. Its protein is CACGTGSSNTGELFF.

Turning to this clone: This sample also contains other DNA sequences that code for the same CDR3. The rearrangement links TRBV27 to TRBJ2-7; 7 bases are a match to TRBD2. The ends lost 5 bases at V and 3 bases at J; junction bases unmatched: 4. CDR1 and CDR2 from the germline V gene are MNHEY and SMNVEV (reference sequence). The CDR3 extends over 13 amino acids. CDR3 bases: TGTGCCAGCAGTCTTTCGGGGGGCTACGAGCAGTACTTC. Its translation: CASSLSGGYEQYF.

The CDR3 nucleotides are TGCGCCAGCAGCTTGGGGCTGCCGCTGGCAGATACGCAGTATTTT. As protein: CASSLGLPLADTQYF. The V and J genes are TRBV5-1 and TRBJ2-3; D gene unclear. The CDR3 sequence is 15 residues long. V lost 0 bases, J lost 4 bases, and 12 bases lay in between. CDR1 and CDR2 from the germline V gene are SGHRS and YFSETQ.

In regard to this clone: Other DNA sequences in the sample encode the same CDR3. The rearrangement links TRBV6-5 to TRBJ1-1; 7 nucleotides align to TRBD1. Germline loops: CDR1 MNHEY, CDR2 SVGAGI. This CDR3 is built from 13 residues. Trimming cost V 8 bases and J 1 base; bases outside gene matches: 4. The DNA of the CDR3 is TGTGCCAGCCGTAGACAGGGGAACACTGAAGCTTTCTTT. Residues: CASRRQGNTEAFF.

The chain joins TRBV6-6 to TRBJ1-5; D possibly corresponds to TRBD1 (6 bases). Deletions cut 0 bases from V and 7 bases from J, with 13 bases between. Germline V gene sequence: CDR1 MNHNY, CDR2 SVGAGI (reference sequence). This CDR3 contains 15 residues. For the CDR3, the DNA is TGTGCCAGCAGTTACTCGGAGGGGGGAGGGCAGCCCCAGCATTTT. Translated, it gives CASSYSEGGGQPQHF.

V and J are TRBV7-9 and TRBJ2-1; D might be TRBD2 (6 bases). The CDR3 extends over 14 amino acids. Germline V CDR1 and CDR2: SEHNR, FQNEAQ (reference sequence). V lost 8 bases and J lost 7, with 18 bases in between. DNA for the CDR3: TGTGCCAGCGGGCGCGGCGGGATAGCGAATGAGCAGTTCTTC. It translates to CASGRGGIANEQFF.

This chain joins TRBV27 and TRBJ1-1; D remains unclear. The CDR3 totals 13 residues. Per the germline V gene, CDR1 is MNHEY and CDR2 is SMNVEV (reference sequence). Trimming removed 8 bases from V and 5 bases from J, with 15 bases in between. The CDR3 DNA reads as TGTGCCAGCCAGACGCCCCGGGGAACTGAAGCTTTCTTT. Protein product: CASQTPRGTEAFF.

The chain uses TRBV19 and TRBJ1-5; D unresolved. The CDR3 runs to 15 residues. V was pared by 1 base and J by 3 bases, with 10 bases between. Germline-derived CDR1 and CDR2 are LNHDA and SQIVND (reference sequence). The CDR3 region has the DNA TGTGCCAGTAGTATAGGGCGGGGATACAATCAGCCCCAGCATTTT. This translates into CASSIGRGYNQPQHF.

This chain uses TRBV7-2 with TRBJ2-7; 11 bases match TRBD2. The V gene end was trimmed by 5 bases and the J gene end by 2 bases; junction bases not matched to a gene: 5. CDR3 length: 15 amino acids. Germline values: CDR1 SGHTA, CDR2 FQGNSA. The CDR3 nucleotides read TGTGCCAGCAGCCTGCTAGCGGGGGGCGCCTACGAGCAGTACTTC. It is translated as CASSLLAGGAYEQYF.

J is TRBJ1-1 and V is TRBV12-3 or TRBV12-4, with D possibly matching TRBD1 (6 bases). The V gene lost 10 bases and the J gene lost 5 bases, with 17 bases spanning the gap. The CDR3 extends over 13 amino acids. CDR3 nucleotides: TGTGCCACAAGACAGGCCCAGGGAACTGAAGCTTTCTTT. Translated: CATRQAQGTEAFF.

This sequence joins TRBV2 and TRBJ2-3; D remains unclear. The CDR3 has 11 amino acids. Trimming took 6 bases from V and 6 from J, leaving 7 bases between them. CDR1 and CDR2 from the germline V gene are SNHLY and FYNNEI. The CDR3 loop reads CASSGVDTQYF. CDR3 nucleotides: TGTGCCAGCAGCGGTGTGGATACGCAGTATTTT. The variable domain in full, completed from reference TRBV2 and TRBJ2-3, reads EPEVTQTPSHQVTQMGQEVILRCVPISNHLYFYWYRQILGQKVEFLVSFYNNEISEKSEIFDDQFSVERPDGSNFTLKIRSTKLEDSAMYFCASSGVDTQYFGPGTRLTVL.

V is TRBV18 and J is TRBJ2-7; D unclear. V lost 1 base and J 2 bases, leaving 6 bases between the germline ends. From germline, CDR1 is KGHSH and CDR2 LQKENI. The CDR3 is 13 amino acids. The CDR3 DNA reads TGTGCCAGCTCACCACTGGGCGCCTACGAGCAGTACTTC. Translated, it gives CASSPLGAYEQYF. Full variable domain (outside the CDR3, taken from reference TRBV18 and TRBJ2-7): NAGVMQNPRHLVRRRGQEARLRCSPMKGHSHVYWYRQLPEEGLKFMVYLQKENIIDESGMPKERFSAEFPKEGPSILRIQQVVRGDSAAYFCASSPLGAYEQYFGPGTRLTVT.